This TCR beta chain originates from a study of blood T cells in healthy people across ages. A sample-barcoded 5' primer and a J-beta primer mix were used in a second PCR of about 6 to 11 cycles. In TCRdb, the 5' RACE reads were re-called with MiXCR into one record per CDR3 protein. The sample has some 800,000 distinct CDR3 sequences, around 45% seen once. Roughly 10 milliliters of peripheral blood were drawn from each donor. Trimming stripped 2 bases from V and 7 bases from J, with 12 bases between. This CDR3 is built from 15 residues. CDR1 and CDR2 (germline): KGHSH, LQKENI. The V and J genes are TRBV18 and TRBJ1-6; D is ambiguous. Source material: blood. The clonotype originates from a man between 60 and 70 years old in good health. CDR3 in amino acids: CASSPGVVSNSPLHF. The CDR3 DNA is TGTGCCAGCTCACCAGGGGTCGTGTCCAATTCACCCCTCCACTTT.